Sequencing of this T cell receptor beta chain was carried out in a study of T cells after yellow fever vaccination. Overall study: Those fractions that held only low numbers of cells were prepared using the SMART-Seq v4 Ultra Low Input RNA kit.

TCRdb ran MiXCR on the 5' RACE reads and lists one entry per CDR3 protein. The data contain around 46,000 distinct CDR3 sequences, 7.4% of them singletons. Per the germline V gene, CDR1 is MGHRA and CDR2 is YSYEKL. The V end lost 0 bases, the J end lost 0 bases, and 6 bases lay between the germline ends. This CDR3 comprises 15 residues. This clonotype was counted many times. Its antigen is not identified. The study's findings and limits: It was a weaker secondary response, yet one that peaked faster, at day 5 versus 15.

J is TRBJ1-5 and V is TRBV4-1; tentative D call: TRBD1 (5 bases). The source of this sequence is a young man who received the YFV17D yellow fever vaccine. Sequencing used CD8+ T cells sorted from PBMCs, obtained approximately 15 days after the first yellow fever vaccination. The CDR3 reads CASSQEGGSNQPQHF. CDR3 DNA: TGCGCCAGCAGCCAAGAGGGGGGTAGCAATCAGCCCCAGCATTTT.